The 24 T cell receptor beta chains listed next were all sequenced from one sample in a study of response to subunit inactivated influenza vaccine. MiXCR was run by TCRdb on the RT-PCR reads, yielding one entry per CDR3 protein. The data show more than 150,000 distinct CDR3 sequences, about 9.3% seen once. The sample in question was non-naive T cells sorted from PBMCs, obtained on the day of vaccination. All receptors derive from a man aged 50 to 59 who received an inactivated influenza vaccine.

The rearrangement links TRBV27 to TRBJ2-1; TRBD1 aligns across 7 bases. This CDR3 contains 13 residues. Germline CDR1 MNHEY, CDR2 SMNVEV (reference sequence). Germline trimming cut 5 bases from V and 6 bases from J; bases unmatched to any gene: 4. As DNA, the CDR3 is TGTGCCAGCAGTATGAGACAGGGCAATGAGCAGTTCTTC. As protein: CASSMRQGNEQFF.

There are a few counts of this clonotype. This chain joins TRBV18 and TRBJ1-2, with a possible D match to TRBD1 (6 bases). CDR3 length equals 14 residues. The germline V gene encodes CDR1 KGHSH and CDR2 LQKENI. Trimming removed 3 bases from V and 1 base from J, with 9 bases in between. CDR3 sequence: CASSPRTDNYGYTF. The CDR3 DNA follows: TGTGCCAGCTCACCGAGGACAGATAACTATGGCTACACCTTC.

V is TRBV12-3 or TRBV12-4 and J is TRBJ1-1, with D uncertain. This CDR3 comprises 14 residues. With 3 bases removed from V and 8 bases from J, the gap between germline ends came to 16 bases. As DNA, the CDR3 is TGTGCCAGCAGTTTTAACGCGGGGATCGGGGAAGCTTTCTTT. Protein sequence: CASSFNAGIGEAFF.

This clonotype was counted many times. As DNA, the CDR3 is TGTGCCAGCAGCCTACCTGGGGAGACCCAGTACTTC. Residues: CASSLPGETQYF. V is TRBV11-2 and J is TRBJ2-5; D unclear. V lost 5 bases, J lost 5 bases, and 9 bases lay in between. The CDR3 spans 12 residues. Germline V gives CDR1 SGHAT, CDR2 FQNNGV.

In this sample, this clonotype turned up a few times. The V call is TRBV7-9, the J call TRBJ1-1, with 7 bases lining up with TRBD1. Trimming cost V 5 bases and J 1 base; bases outside gene matches: 7. In germline, CDR1 is SEHNR, CDR2 FQNEAQ (reference sequence). The CDR3 length is 15 residues. The CDR3 region is CASSPEGQRNTEAFF. CDR3 DNA sequence: TGTGCCAGCAGCCCGGAGGGACAGCGGAACACTGAAGCTTTCTTT. The whole variable domain, remainder taken from reference TRBV7-9 and TRBJ1-1, is DTGVSQNPRHKITKRGQNVTFRCDPISEHNRLYWYRQTLGQGPEFLTYFQNEAQLEKSRLLSDRFSAERPKGSFSTLEIQRTEQGDSAMYLCASSPEGQRNTEAFFGQGTRLTVV.

The chain joins TRBV6-1 to TRBJ2-1; no clear D. In germline, CDR1 is MNHNS, CDR2 SASEGT. V was trimmed by 6 bases and J by 3 bases, leaving 12 bases between them. This CDR3 spans 14 amino acids. The CDR3 loop is CASSRTAHYNEQFF. The DNA for the CDR3 is TGTGCCAGCAGCCGGACCGCTCACTACAATGAGCAGTTCTTC.

The J gene is TRBJ2-5, the V gene TRBV10-3; TRBD2 aligns across 9 bases. The germline V gene has CDR1 ENHRY and CDR2 SYGVKD. Losses at the gene ends were 8 bases for V and 3 bases for J; bases not matched to a gene: 4. CDR3 size: 13 residues. In DNA form, the CDR3 reads TGTGCCATCCGCGGGGGGGCCGAAGAGACCCAGTACTTC. Translation: CAIRGGAEETQYF.

This clonotype showed up just a few times. The rearrangement joins TRBV5-1 to TRBJ2-1; D ambiguous. Trimming took off 0 bases at V and 0 bases at J, with 7 bases between the two ends. CDR3 length: 15 amino acids. Germline CDR1 reads SGHRS; CDR2 reads YFSETQ. The CDR3 region has the DNA TGCGCCAGCAGCTTGGACTGGAGCTCCTACAATGAGCAGTTCTTC. It codes for CASSLDWSSYNEQFF.

This clonotype showed up just a few times. The chain uses TRBV28 and TRBJ2-1; 8 bases are a match to TRBD2. From germline, CDR1 is MDHEN and CDR2 SYDVKM. This CDR3 has 16 amino acids. The J segment lost 10 bases and the V segment lost 2 bases, leaving 13 bases of the junction unmatched. The CDR3: CASSLRPGLGEVEQFF. In DNA form, the CDR3 reads TGTGCCAGCAGTTTACGCCCGGGACTAGGTGAAGTGGAGCAGTTCTTC.

The CDR3 reads CASSLVSGDGDEQYF. The CDR3 nucleotides are TGTGCCAGCAGCTTAGTGTCCGGGGACGGGGACGAGCAGTACTTC. The J gene is TRBJ2-7, the V gene TRBV7-8; D may match TRBD1 or TRBD2 (5 bases each). This CDR3 is 15 amino acids long. The V and J ends lost 1 base and 5 bases respectively, with 15 bases between them. Looked up from germline, CDR1 is SGHVS and CDR2 is FQNEAQ.

This clonotype was seen repeatedly, ten times or more. The chain recombines TRBV20-1 with TRBJ2-1; 13 bases are a match to TRBD2. The CDR3 consists of 15 residues. V shed 0 bases, J shed 5 bases, and the junction held 1 base outside the gene matches. CDR1 and CDR2 from the germline V gene are DFQATT and SNEGSKA (reference sequence). The CDR3 reads CSARDGTSGNNEQFF. In DNA, the CDR3 is TGCAGTGCTAGAGACGGGACTAGCGGGAACAATGAGCAGTTCTTC.

The V and J genes are TRBV10-3 and TRBJ2-7, with D perhaps given as TRBD1 or TRBD2 (6 bases each). The CDR3 consists of 15 residues. Germline V gene sequence: CDR1 ENHRY, CDR2 SYGVKD. Deletions cut 3 bases from V and 2 bases from J, with 14 bases between. CDR3 sequence (DNA): TGTGCCATCAGTGAACCTCCTGGGGGGCCCTACGAGCAGTACTTC. Translating gives CAISEPPGGPYEQYF.

This clonotype appeared many times. The chain recombines TRBV20-1 with TRBJ2-5; 9 positions agree with TRBD2. Germline trimming cut 4 bases from V and 3 bases from J; bases unmatched to any gene: 9. The length of the CDR3 is 15 residues. The germline gives CDR1 DFQATT, CDR2 SNEGSKA (reference sequence). The DNA for the CDR3 is TGCAGTGCTAAAGCGGCGACTAGCGGAAAAGAGACCCAGTACTTC. It specifies CSAKAATSGKETQYF.

The chain is built from TRBV5-1 and TRBJ2-1, with TRBD2 matching over 13 bases. This CDR3 spans 15 amino acids. Germline CDR1 is SGHRS and CDR2 is YFSETQ. Trimming took 3 bases from V and 5 from J; bases not matched to a gene: 2. The CDR3 protein is CASSSLAGGNNEQFF. DNA for the CDR3: TGCGCCAGCAGCTCACTAGCGGGGGGGAACAATGAGCAGTTCTTC.

J is TRBJ2-7 and V is TRBV25-1, with D tentatively TRBD1 or TRBD2 (6 bases each). Trimming took 1 base from V and 3 from J, leaving 13 bases between them. Germline V gene data show CDR1 as MGHDK and CDR2 as SYGVNS. The CDR3 covers 15 residues. The CDR3 coding sequence is TGTGCCAGCAGTGAATCCGGGGGCGGATTCTACGAGCAGTACTTC. It specifies CASSESGGGFYEQYF.

This clonotype was observed many times. The gene calls are TRBV4-3 and TRBJ1-4; TRBD1 is a possible D gene (5 bases). Trimming removed 0 bases from V and 5 bases from J, with 13 bases in between. CDR1 is LGHNA, CDR2 YSLEER, per germline. The CDR3 is 16 amino acids. The CDR3 loop reads CASSQDKGRRNEKLFF. The CDR3 nucleotides read TGCGCCAGCAGCCAAGATAAGGGACGCCGGAATGAAAAACTGTTTTTT.

In its sample, this clonotype was seen many times. The CDR3 region has the DNA TGCGCCAGCAGCTTCACGGGCCCCTCCAATGAGCAGTTCTTC. It translates to CASSFTGPSNEQFF. The rearrangement links TRBV5-1 to TRBJ2-1, with D hard to call. CDR3 size: 14 residues. The germline V and J ends were trimmed by 2 bases and 6 bases, with 12 bases remaining between them. CDR1 is SGHRS, CDR2 YFSETQ, per germline.

This CDR3 is CAISAGQGRGNQPQHF. The CDR3, as DNA: TGTGCCATCAGTGCTGGACAGGGAAGAGGCAATCAGCCCCAGCATTTT. The chain has TRBV10-3 and TRBJ1-5; TRBD1 matches 8 bases. Germline CDR1 reads ENHRY; CDR2 reads SYGVKD. The CDR3 is 16 residues long. Germline trimming cut 4 bases from V and 2 bases from J; bases unmatched to any gene: 7.

This clonotype was recorded many times. V gene TRBV6-2 or TRBV6-3 combines with J gene TRBJ2-7; D is possibly TRBD1 (5 bases). The germline V gene has CDR1 MNHEY and CDR2 SVGEGT. Trimming removed 5 bases from V and 0 bases from J, with 14 bases in between. The CDR3 totals 15 residues. CDR3 sequence (DNA): TGTGCCAGCAGTCCCGACAGCAAACCCTCCTACGAGCAGTACTTC. Protein product: CASSPDSKPSYEQYF.

The table lists this clonotype with a few counts. The V gene is TRBV20-1, the J gene TRBJ2-1, with 7 nucleotides matching TRBD2. CDR3 length: 14 residues. V lost 1 base to trimming and J lost 8 bases; unmatched junction nucleotides: 8. Germline lookup yields CDR1 DFQATT and CDR2 SNEGSKA (reference sequence). Here the CDR3 reads CSARGLVGGDEQFF. In nucleotides, the CDR3 is TGCAGTGCTAGAGGCCTAGTGGGGGGGGATGAGCAGTTCTTC.

This clonotype has ten or more counts. J is TRBJ1-2 and V is TRBV18; D unclear. CDR1 KGHSH and CDR2 LQKENI come from the germline V gene. V lost 6 bases, J lost 4 bases, and 9 bases lay in between. CDR3 size: 12 residues. CDR3 loop: CASSVDGYGYTF. DNA of the CDR3: TGTGCCAGCTCCGTCGATGGCTATGGCTACACCTTC.

The J gene is TRBJ1-1, the V gene TRBV11-1, with unresolved D. The CDR3 has 14 amino acids. CDR1 is SGHAT and CDR2 is FQDESV in the germline V gene (reference sequence). V lost 8 bases and J lost 0, with 13 bases in between. CDR3 DNA: TGTGCCAGCCGATGGAGCGTTATGAACACTGAAGCTTTCTTT. It specifies CASRWSVMNTEAFF.

This clonotype was counted only a few times. This chain uses TRBV10-3 with TRBJ2-1, with 7 bases that match TRBD2. The CDR3 is 15 residues long. V lost 2 bases and J lost 6; bases outside the gene matches: 7. Germline loops: CDR1 ENHRY, CDR2 SYGVKD. CDR3 nucleotide sequence: TGTGCCATCAGTGAGGGCGGGGGAGCGCGCAATGAGCAGTTCTTC. It is translated as CAISEGGGARNEQFF.

This clonotype was observed a handful of times. The chain recombines TRBV24-1 with TRBJ2-7; D is ambiguous. In germline, CDR1 is KGHDR, CDR2 SFDVKD. This CDR3 has 13 residues. The ends were cut back, 1 base at V and 9 bases at J, with 12 bases in the middle. The CDR3 coding sequence is TGTGCCACCAGTGATTTTTCAACCCGGCGGCAGTACTTC. This sequence encodes CATSDFSTRRQYF.